This T cell receptor beta chain was recovered during a study of shared clonotypes between healthy human individuals. The ends were cut back, 3 bases at V and 2 bases at J, with 11 bases in the middle. Germline CDR1 is MNHEY and CDR2 is SMNVEV (reference sequence). The length of the CDR3 is 14 residues. The table came from immunoSEQ multiplex PCR; TCRdb's copy has only in-frame clones and leaves some out. The sample comprises over a million clones, 95% to 97% of which are singletons, and over 1% rests with the top ten. The source material was naive CD4+ T cells sorted from blood. The sample's subset: CD45RA+ positively selected. V and J are TRBV27 and TRBJ2-7; D not resolved. The source of this sequence is a man aged 25-45 years in good health. CDR3 bases: TGTGCCAGCAGTTTCATGGCTTTACCCTACGAGCAGTACTTC. This translates into CASSFMALPYEQYF.